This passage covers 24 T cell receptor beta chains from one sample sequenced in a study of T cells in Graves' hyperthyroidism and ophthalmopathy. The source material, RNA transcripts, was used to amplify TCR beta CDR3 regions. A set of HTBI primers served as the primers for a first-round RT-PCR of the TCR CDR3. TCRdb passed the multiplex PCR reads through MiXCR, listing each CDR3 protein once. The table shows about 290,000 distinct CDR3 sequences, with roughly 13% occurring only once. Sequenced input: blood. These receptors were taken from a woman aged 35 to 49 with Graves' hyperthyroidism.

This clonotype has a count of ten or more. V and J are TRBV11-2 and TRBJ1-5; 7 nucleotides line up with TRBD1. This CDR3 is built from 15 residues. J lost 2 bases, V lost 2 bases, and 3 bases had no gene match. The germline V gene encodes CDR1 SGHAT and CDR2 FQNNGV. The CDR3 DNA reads TGTGCCAGCAGCTTAAATGACAGGGGCAATCAGCCCCAGCATTTT. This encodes CASSLNDRGNQPQHF.

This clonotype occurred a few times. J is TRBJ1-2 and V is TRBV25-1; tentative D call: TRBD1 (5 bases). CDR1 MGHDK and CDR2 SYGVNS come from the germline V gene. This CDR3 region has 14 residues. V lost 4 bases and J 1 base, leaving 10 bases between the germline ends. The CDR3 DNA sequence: TGTGCCAGCAGTGTAGACAGCGGTAACTATGGCTACACCTTC. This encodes CASSVDSGNYGYTF.

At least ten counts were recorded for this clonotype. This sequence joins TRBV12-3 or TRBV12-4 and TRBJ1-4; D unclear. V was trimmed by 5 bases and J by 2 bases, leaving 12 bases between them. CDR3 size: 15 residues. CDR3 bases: TGTGCCAGCAGTCCGGGGAGTTTGACTAATGAAAAACTGTTTTTT. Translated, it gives CASSPGSLTNEKLFF.

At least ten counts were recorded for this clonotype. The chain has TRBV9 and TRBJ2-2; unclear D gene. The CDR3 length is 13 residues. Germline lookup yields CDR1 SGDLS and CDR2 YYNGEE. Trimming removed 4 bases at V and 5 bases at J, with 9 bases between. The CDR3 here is CASSPLGTGELFF. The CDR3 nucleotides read TGTGCCAGCAGCCCCCTCGGGACCGGGGAGCTGTTTTTT.

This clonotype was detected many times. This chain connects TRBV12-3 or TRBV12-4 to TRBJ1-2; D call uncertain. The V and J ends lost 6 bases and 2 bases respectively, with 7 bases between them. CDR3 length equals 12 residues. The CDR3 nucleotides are TGTGCCAGCAGCAGGACGAACTATGGCTACACCTTC. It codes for CASSRTNYGYTF.

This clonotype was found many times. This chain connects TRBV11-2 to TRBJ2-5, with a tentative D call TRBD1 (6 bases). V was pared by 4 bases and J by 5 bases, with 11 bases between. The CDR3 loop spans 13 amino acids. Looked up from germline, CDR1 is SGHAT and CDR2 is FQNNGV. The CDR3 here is CASSSQGWETQYF. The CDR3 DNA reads TGTGCCAGCAGCTCACAGGGATGGGAGACCCAGTACTTC.

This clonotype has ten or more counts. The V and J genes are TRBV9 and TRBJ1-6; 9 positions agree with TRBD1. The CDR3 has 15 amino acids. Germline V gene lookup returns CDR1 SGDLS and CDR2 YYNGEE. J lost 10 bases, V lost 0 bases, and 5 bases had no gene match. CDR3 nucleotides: TGTGCCAGCAGCGTAGGACAGGGGGTATTATCACCCCTCCACTTT. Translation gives CASSVGQGVLSPLHF.

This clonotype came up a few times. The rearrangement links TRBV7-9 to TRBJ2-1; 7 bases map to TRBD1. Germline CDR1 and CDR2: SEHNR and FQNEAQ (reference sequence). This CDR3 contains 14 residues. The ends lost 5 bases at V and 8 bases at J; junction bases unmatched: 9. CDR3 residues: CASSTTRGLDEQFF. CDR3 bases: TGTGCCAGCAGCACGACCAGGGGGTTGGATGAGCAGTTCTTC.

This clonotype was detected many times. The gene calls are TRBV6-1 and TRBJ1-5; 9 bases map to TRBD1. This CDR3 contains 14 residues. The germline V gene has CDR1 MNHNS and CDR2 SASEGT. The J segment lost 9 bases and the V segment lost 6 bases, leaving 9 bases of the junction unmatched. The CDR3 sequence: CASSLATGGLPQHF. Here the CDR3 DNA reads TGTGCCAGCAGCTTGGCGACAGGGGGTCTGCCCCAGCATTTT.

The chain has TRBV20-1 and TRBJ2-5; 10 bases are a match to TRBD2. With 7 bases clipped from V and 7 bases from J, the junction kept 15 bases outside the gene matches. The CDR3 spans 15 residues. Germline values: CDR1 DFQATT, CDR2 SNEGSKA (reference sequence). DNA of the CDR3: TGCAGTGTGGAGGTACTAGCGGGAACCCGAGCGACCCAGTACTTC. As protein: CSVEVLAGTRATQYF.

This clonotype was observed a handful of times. The CDR3 is CASSQVSGGDTQYF. CDR3 nucleotide sequence: TGCGCCAGCAGCCAAGTCAGCGGGGGAGATACGCAGTATTTT. The rearrangement uses TRBV4-1 and TRBJ2-3, with 8 bases identical to TRBD2. CDR1 and CDR2 (germline): MGHRA, YSYEKL. J gave up 5 bases and V 1 base, and 2 bases lay outside the gene matches. The CDR3 loop spans 14 amino acids.

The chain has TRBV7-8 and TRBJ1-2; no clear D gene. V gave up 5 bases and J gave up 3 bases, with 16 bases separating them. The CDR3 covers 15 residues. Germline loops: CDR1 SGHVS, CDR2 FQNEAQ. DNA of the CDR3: TGTGCCAGCAGCGAGACGGGATCTTGGGACTATGGCTACACCTTC. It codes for CASSETGSWDYGYTF.

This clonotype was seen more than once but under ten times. The CDR3 DNA sequence: TGTGCCAGCAGCGTCGGTGACCTTGGGAATGAGCAGTTCTTC. It yields the protein CASSVGDLGNEQFF. V and J are TRBV9 and TRBJ2-1, with no clear D. Looked up from germline, CDR1 is SGDLS and CDR2 is YYNGEE. V lost 2 bases and J lost 7, with 13 bases in between. CDR3 length: 14 amino acids. Full variable domain (remainder filled in from reference TRBV9 and TRBJ2-1): DSGVTQTPKHLITATGQRVTLRCSPRSGDLSVYWYQQSLDQGLQFLIQYYNGEERAKGNILERFSAQQFPDLHSELNLSSLELGDSALYFCASSVGDLGNEQFFGPGTRLTVL.

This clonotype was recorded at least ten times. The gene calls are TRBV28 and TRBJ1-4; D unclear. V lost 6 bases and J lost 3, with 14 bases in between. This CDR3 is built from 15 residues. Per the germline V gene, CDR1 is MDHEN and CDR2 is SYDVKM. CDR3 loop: CASSPPGWANEKLFF. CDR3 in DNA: TGTGCCAGCAGCCCCCCCGGGTGGGCTAATGAAAAACTGTTTTTT.

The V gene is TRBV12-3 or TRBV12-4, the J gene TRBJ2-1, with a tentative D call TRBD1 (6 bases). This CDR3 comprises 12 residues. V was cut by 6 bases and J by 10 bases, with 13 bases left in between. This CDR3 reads CASSKPGQEQFF. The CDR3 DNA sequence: TGTGCCAGCAGCAAACCCGGACAGGAGCAGTTCTTC.

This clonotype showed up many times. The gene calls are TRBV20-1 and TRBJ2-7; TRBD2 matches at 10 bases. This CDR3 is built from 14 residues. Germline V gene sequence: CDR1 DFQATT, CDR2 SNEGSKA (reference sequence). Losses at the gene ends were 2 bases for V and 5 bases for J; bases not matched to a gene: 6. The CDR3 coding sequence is TGCAGTGCTAGACTAGCGGGAGTCGGACACGAGCAGTACTTC. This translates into CSARLAGVGHEQYF.

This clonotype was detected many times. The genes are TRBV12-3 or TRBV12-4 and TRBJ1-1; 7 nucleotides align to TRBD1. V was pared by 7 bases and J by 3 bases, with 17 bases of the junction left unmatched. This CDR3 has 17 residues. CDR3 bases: TGTGCCAGCAACCGTTTAAGGGACAGCCCAGGGGACACTGAAGCTTTCTTT. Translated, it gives CASNRLRDSPGDTEAFF.

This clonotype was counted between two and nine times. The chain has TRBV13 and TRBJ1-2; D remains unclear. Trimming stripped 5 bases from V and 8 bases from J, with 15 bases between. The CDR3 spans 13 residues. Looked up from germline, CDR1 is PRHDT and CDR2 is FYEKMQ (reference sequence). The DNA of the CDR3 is TGTGCCAGCAGCGTACCCCGGCTGGTCGGCTACACCTTC. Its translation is CASSVPRLVGYTF.

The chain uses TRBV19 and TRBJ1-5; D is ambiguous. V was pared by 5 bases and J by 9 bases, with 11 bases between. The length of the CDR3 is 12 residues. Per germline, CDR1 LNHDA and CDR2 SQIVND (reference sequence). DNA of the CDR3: TGTGCCAGTAGTTTAGGCCCCGGGCCCCAGCATTTT. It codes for CASSLGPGPQHF.

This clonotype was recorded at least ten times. In DNA form, the CDR3 reads TGCAGTGTGGACAGGGGGGACAAGCAGTACTTC. This encodes CSVDRGDKQYF. The chain carries TRBV29-1 and TRBJ2-7, with TRBD1 matching 10 bases. The CDR3 has 11 amino acids. Germline CDR1 SQVTM, CDR2 ANQGSEA.

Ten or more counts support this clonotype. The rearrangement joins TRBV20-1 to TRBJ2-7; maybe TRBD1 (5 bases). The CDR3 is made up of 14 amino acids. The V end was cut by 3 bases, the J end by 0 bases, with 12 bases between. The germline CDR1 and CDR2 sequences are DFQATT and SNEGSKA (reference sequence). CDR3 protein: CSASSGSDSYEQYF. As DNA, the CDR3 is TGCAGTGCTAGTTCAGGGTCCGACTCCTACGAGCAGTACTTC.

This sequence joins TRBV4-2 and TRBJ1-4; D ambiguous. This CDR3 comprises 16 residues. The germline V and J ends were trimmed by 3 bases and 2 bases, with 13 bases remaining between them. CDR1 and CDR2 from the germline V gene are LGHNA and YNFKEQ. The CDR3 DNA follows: TGTGCCAGCAGCCAGCCCCAGAGCGTTACTAATGAAAAACTGTTTTTT. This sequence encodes CASSQPQSVTNEKLFF.

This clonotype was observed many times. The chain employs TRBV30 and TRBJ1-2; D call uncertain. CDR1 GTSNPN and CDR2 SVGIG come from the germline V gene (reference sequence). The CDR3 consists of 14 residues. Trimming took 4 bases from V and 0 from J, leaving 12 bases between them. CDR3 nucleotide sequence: TGTGCCTGGACCATTGGACGGGCTAACTATGGCTACACCTTC. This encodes CAWTIGRANYGYTF. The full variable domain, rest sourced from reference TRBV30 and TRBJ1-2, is SQTIHQWPATLVQPVGSPLSLECTVEGTSNPNLYWYRQAAGRGLQLLFYSVGIGQISSEVPQNLSASRPQDRQFILSSKKLLLSDSGFYLCAWTIGRANYGYTFGSGTRLTVV.

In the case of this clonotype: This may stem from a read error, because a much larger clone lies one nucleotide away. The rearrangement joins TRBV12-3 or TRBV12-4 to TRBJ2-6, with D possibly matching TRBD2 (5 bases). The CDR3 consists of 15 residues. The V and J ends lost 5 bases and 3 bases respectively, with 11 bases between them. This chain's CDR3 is CASSKRADGANVLTF. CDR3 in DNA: TGTGCCAGCAGTAAGAGGGCGGATGGGGCCAACGTCCTGACTTTC.